This entry lists 10 T cell receptor beta chains sequenced from one sample in a study of blood T cell repertoires in COVID-19 (dated by TCRdb to the early 2020s). Library generation was performed with the immunoSEQ multiplex PCR assay. TCRdb stores this immuneACCESS table with in-frame sequences only. Part of the clones is absent; in the studies checked, under half of the shortfall reflects unresolved V genes, and no reason is known for the rest. The sample yields 200,000 or so clones; roughly four fifths were counted once. Around 15% of the sample belongs to the ten largest clones. Sequencing used peripheral blood. These receptors came from a man under 40 with active or convalescent COVID-19.

The chain has TRBV2 and TRBJ1-5; D gene unclear. The V gene's germline CDR1 is SNHLY and CDR2 FYNNEI. CDR3 length equals 14 residues. Trimming cost V 8 bases and J 0 bases, with 11 bases left between them. In DNA form, the CDR3 reads TGTGCCAGCTGTAGCAGCGATAGCAATCAGCCCCAGCATTTT. Protein product: CASCSSDSNQPQHF.

This chain joins TRBV29-1 and TRBJ1-1; maybe TRBD1 (6 bases). V lost 3 bases to trimming and J lost 10 bases, with 15 bases between them. This CDR3 region has 12 residues. Germline CDR1 SQVTM, CDR2 ANQGSEA. The CDR3 bases are TGCAGCGTTGACTGGACAGCCAAAGGAGCTTTCTTT. It is translated as CSVDWTAKGAFF.

This clone has only one observation. The V call is TRBV29-1, the J call TRBJ2-3; 8 positions match TRBD1. CDR1 is SQVTM, CDR2 ANQGSEA, per germline. This CDR3 is built from 14 residues. Trimming at V came to 4 bases and at J to 4 bases, leaving 7 bases not matched to a gene. CDR3 in DNA: TGCAGCGTTGTTGGACAGGGTCTGGCAGATACGCAGTATTTT. This gives the protein CSVVGQGLADTQYF.

CDR3 in DNA: TGTGCCAGCAGCTTAAGCGGGGTGACCACAGATACGCAGTATTTT. Its protein product is CASSLSGVTTDTQYF. The genes are TRBV7-3 and TRBJ2-3, with D possibly being TRBD2 (6 bases). There are 15 residues in the CDR3. Per germline, CDR1 SGHTA and CDR2 FQGTGA. The ends were cut back, 1 base at V and 2 bases at J, with 10 bases in the middle.

The gene calls are TRBV7-6 and TRBJ2-2; maybe TRBD1 (6 bases). Germline CDR1 is SGHVS and CDR2 is FNYEAQ. CDR3 length equals 15 residues. Trimming removed 1 base from V and 5 bases from J, with 11 bases in between. The CDR3 region is CASSLGQGNTGELFF. The DNA for the CDR3 is TGTGCCAGCAGCTTAGGGCAGGGGAATACCGGGGAGCTGTTTTTT.

This sequence joins TRBV6-4 and TRBJ2-3, with 10 bases aligning to TRBD2. V lost 2 bases, J lost 1 base, and 0 bases stayed unmatched. This CDR3 is 15 amino acids long. Germline V gene data show CDR1 as MRHNA and CDR2 as SNTAGT. CDR3 sequence (DNA): TGTGCCAGCAGTGACGGACTAGCGGGCACAGATACGCAGTATTTT. Its protein product is CASSDGLAGTDTQYF.

The genes are TRBV10-1 and TRBJ1-3; the D is unclear. The V gene's germline CDR1 is WNHNN and CDR2 SYGVQD (reference sequence). This CDR3 comprises 15 residues. Trimming pared 6 bases from V and 1 base from J, leaving 13 bases between. CDR3 amino acids: CASSSPRSSGNTIYF. The CDR3 DNA follows: TGCGCCAGCAGCTCTCCCCGCAGTTCTGGAAACACCATATATTTT.

This clone appeared once. The CDR3 loop reads CASSQDLRGQGPYGYTF. The CDR3 bases are TGTGCCAGCAGCCAAGATCTTCGGGGACAGGGGCCCTATGGCTACACCTTC. The chain uses TRBV3-1 (or the pseudogene TRBV3-2) and TRBJ1-2, with 10 bases aligning to TRBD1. There are 17 residues in the CDR3. Per germline, CDR1 LGHDT and CDR2 YNNKEL (reference sequence). The junction had 8 bases not matched to a gene; V was cut back by 0 bases and J by 4 bases.

The chain uses TRBV28 and TRBJ2-5, with D maybe TRBD1 (5 bases). The germline V gene encodes CDR1 MDHEN and CDR2 SYDVKM. The V and J ends lost 6 bases and 5 bases respectively, with 19 bases between them. The CDR3 runs 15 residues. The CDR3: CASSPGHMIRETQYF. As DNA, the CDR3 is TGTGCCAGCAGCCCTGGACACATGATCAGGGAGACCCAGTACTTC.

The chain couples TRBV27 to TRBJ1-1; weak D call: TRBD1 (6 bases). From germline, CDR1 is MNHEY and CDR2 SMNVEV (reference sequence). The CDR3 is 16 residues long. The V end lost 0 bases, the J end lost 1 base, and 12 bases lay between the germline ends. The CDR3 reads CASSLSSAGANTEAFF. CDR3 nucleotide sequence: TGTGCCAGCAGTTTATCATCGGCAGGGGCGAACACTGAAGCTTTCTTT.